What follows is one T cell receptor beta chain and its context. Its target is unknown. The data belong to a study of T cell responses to AZD1222 COVID-19 vaccine. Study findings and constraints: Most donors were white British, females outnumbered males, and clonal diversity was possibly underestimated.

Measured with immunoSEQ multiplex PCR; TCRdb has only the in-frame clones, and not every one. The table shows some 150,000 clones, with more than 85% occurring only once. Germline V gene sequence: CDR1 SEHNR, CDR2 FQNEAQ (reference sequence). The CDR3 spans 14 residues. The germline V and J ends were trimmed by 2 bases and 1 base, with 8 bases remaining between them. The sample was peripheral blood, taken after recovery from COVID-19. The clonotype was recovered from an adult who had recovered from COVID-19. This chain links TRBV7-9 with TRBJ1-1; D is unclear. CDR3 in amino acids: CASSLLQANTEAFF. The CDR3 nucleotides are TGTGCCAGCAGCTTACTCCAGGCGAACACTGAAGCTTTCTTT.